The next 27 T cell receptor beta chains were all read from a single sample in a study of T-cell memory formation after mild COVID-19. Each CDR3 protein gets one entry after TCRdb re-called the 5' RACE reads with MiXCR. Of about 350,000 distinct CDR3 sequences detected, 25% to 30% appear once; the ten largest clones hold roughly 12%. The sample consisted of PBMCs or a T cell subset sorted from them (not recorded which). Receptor source: an adult woman who had mild COVID-19 (a few samples of this study predate the infection). Cell type and time point are not known.

This clonotype appeared a few times. The chain carries TRBV12-3 or TRBV12-4 and TRBJ2-1, with 9 bases aligning to TRBD2. This CDR3 region has 21 residues. V shed 6 bases, J shed 9 bases, and the junction held 30 bases outside the gene matches. The CDR3 sequence: CASSPRGGAIWGGGVFGEQFF. In nucleotides, the CDR3 is TGTGCCAGCAGCCCCCGAGGGGGGGCAATCTGGGGCGGGGGGGTTTTCGGTGAGCAGTTCTTC.

This rearrangement joins TRBV19 to TRBJ1-2; D unclear. Looked up from germline, CDR1 is LNHDA and CDR2 is SQIVND (reference sequence). The V gene lost 3 bases and the J gene lost 3 bases, with 11 bases spanning the gap. The CDR3 covers 14 residues. In DNA form, the CDR3 reads TGTGCCAGTAGTATTTTCCCCGGCGACTATGGCTACACCTTC. Translation gives CASSIFPGDYGYTF.

This clonotype was observed a handful of times. The rearrangement uses TRBV5-1 and TRBJ2-7; D is undetermined. Trimming stripped 0 bases from V and 3 bases from J, with 13 bases between. Germline V gene sequence: CDR1 SGHRS, CDR2 YFSETQ. The CDR3 spans 15 residues. The CDR3 DNA reads as TGCGCCAGCAGCTTGGATTGGAGTGGTCGCTACGAGCAGTACTTC. It translates to CASSLDWSGRYEQYF.

The chain carries TRBV18 and TRBJ2-1; D is ambiguous. The CDR3 runs to 13 residues. Germline assignment: CDR1 KGHSH and CDR2 LQKENI. Deletions cut 3 bases from V and 9 bases from J, with 12 bases between. CDR3 sequence reads: CASSPGIRVEQFF. CDR3 bases: TGTGCCAGCTCACCGGGTATCCGGGTTGAGCAGTTCTTC.

This clonotype has a count of ten or more. The J gene is TRBJ2-1, the V gene TRBV7-9; the match to TRBD2 covers 7 bases. The CDR3 length is 14 residues. Germline CDR1 and CDR2: SEHNR and FQNEAQ (reference sequence). V gave up 3 bases and J gave up 8 bases; unmatched junction bases: 7. CDR3 sequence reads: CASSFMVAGDEQFF. CDR3 coding DNA: TGTGCCAGCAGCTTTATGGTAGCGGGCGATGAGCAGTTCTTC.

The genes are TRBV12-3 or TRBV12-4 and TRBJ2-7, with 8 positions matching TRBD2. CDR3 size: 15 residues. After removal of 4 bases from V and 0 bases from J, the junction contained 5 bases not matched to a gene. In DNA, the CDR3 is TGTGCCAGCAGTTCCTCCGGGACTAGCTCCTACGAGCAGTACTTC. Its protein is CASSSSGTSSYEQYF.

J is TRBJ1-2 and V is TRBV7-9; TRBD1 is a possible D gene (5 bases). CDR1 is SEHNR and CDR2 is FQNEAQ in the germline V gene (reference sequence). The CDR3 runs to 15 residues. Trimming took off 1 base at V and 4 bases at J, with 13 bases between the two ends. CDR3 amino acids: CASSLVGRAIYGYTF. In nucleotides, the CDR3 is TGTGCCAGCAGCTTAGTCGGCAGGGCAATCTATGGCTACACCTTC.

V gene TRBV3-1 combines with J gene TRBJ2-4; D is perhaps TRBD1 (6 bases). This CDR3 comprises 14 residues. Germline V lookup: CDR1 LGHDT, CDR2 YNNKEL (reference sequence). Trimming removed 0 bases at V and 8 bases at J, with 11 bases between. CDR3 sequence (DNA): TGTGCCAGCAGCCAAGATTGGGCAGGGGACATTCAGTACTTC. This codes for CASSQDWAGDIQYF.

J is TRBJ2-7 and V is TRBV12-3 or TRBV12-4, with D hard to call. The CDR3 sequence is 12 residues long. Trimming stripped 5 bases from V and 2 bases from J, with 7 bases between. CDR3 protein: CASSLRTYEQYF. CDR3 nucleotides: TGTGCCAGCAGTCTCAGGACCTACGAGCAGTACTTC.

This chain connects TRBV5-1 to TRBJ2-7; possible D gene TRBD2, 5 bases. Trimming removed 0 bases from V and 0 bases from J, with 10 bases in between. The CDR3 has 15 residues. Germline V gene data show CDR1 as SGHRS and CDR2 as YFSETQ. CDR3 region: CASSLEGGYSYEQYF. The CDR3 bases are TGCGCCAGCAGCTTGGAAGGAGGATACTCCTACGAGCAGTACTTC.

This clonotype was detected only a few times. V usage is TRBV4-2 and J usage is TRBJ2-5, with TRBD2 matching 8 bases. Germline trimming cut 1 base from V and 5 bases from J; bases unmatched to any gene: 12. The CDR3 has 17 residues. Germline V gene data show CDR1 as LGHNA and CDR2 as YNFKEQ. The CDR3: CASSQGGTGGGSETQYF. Written as DNA, the CDR3 is TGTGCCAGCAGCCAAGGAGGGACGGGAGGGGGTTCGGAGACCCAGTACTTC.

This chain uses TRBV3-1 with TRBJ2-5; either TRBD1 or TRBD2 may fit D (5 bases each). Trimming shortened V by 5 bases and J by 2 bases, and 24 bases separated the two germline ends. The CDR3 is 18 amino acids. Germline V gives CDR1 LGHDT, CDR2 YNNKEL (reference sequence). CDR3 in amino acids: CASSNHFLRGVQQETQYF. CDR3 in DNA: TGTGCCAGCAGCAACCACTTTCTCCGAGGGGTTCAACAAGAGACCCAGTACTTC.

This clonotype was recorded many times. V and J are TRBV5-1 and TRBJ2-7; D possibly corresponds to TRBD1 (5 bases). The CDR3 contains 14 residues. CDR1 is SGHRS and CDR2 is YFSETQ in the germline V gene. Between the trimmed V and J ends, which lost 2 bases and 2 bases, there was a span of 11 bases. The CDR3 DNA reads TGCGCCAGCAGCTTTGGGGCCCCAACCTACGAGCAGTACTTC. Translation gives CASSFGAPTYEQYF.

As to this clonotype: At one end the junction does not follow the germline gene, possibly because of a read error. J is TRBJ1-1 and V is TRBV7-9, with D hard to call. Germline CDR1 and CDR2: SEHNR and FQNEAQ (reference sequence). CDR3 length: 12 amino acids. The CDR3 here is CASSLGALDRSF. DNA for the CDR3: TGTGCCAGCAGCTTAGGAGCTTTGGACCGGAGCTTT.

This clonotype was observed a handful of times. The V call is TRBV12-3 or TRBV12-4, the J call TRBJ1-1; D might be TRBD1 (6 bases). The V end was cut by 4 bases, the J end by 6 bases, with 15 bases between. This CDR3 region has 14 residues. The CDR3 sequence: CASSWGGGSAEAFF. CDR3 DNA sequence: TGTGCCAGCAGTTGGGGAGGGGGGAGCGCTGAAGCTTTCTTT.

This chain uses TRBV6-5 with TRBJ1-1; unclear D gene. The CDR3 spans 13 residues. Germline-derived CDR1 and CDR2 are MNHEY and SVGAGI. V gave up 0 bases and J gave up 4 bases, with 6 bases separating them. CDR3 nucleotides: TGTGCCAGCAGTTACTCAGGGAGCACTGAAGCTTTCTTT. Its protein is CASSYSGSTEAFF.

This clonotype appeared a few times. The V gene is TRBV12-3 or TRBV12-4, the J gene TRBJ2-7; D possibly corresponds to TRBD2 (5 bases). V lost 3 bases to trimming and J lost 3 bases, with 18 bases between them. The CDR3 extends over 16 amino acids. The CDR3 sequence: CASSFESPGTRYEQYF. Here the CDR3 DNA reads TGTGCCAGCAGTTTCGAGTCCCCGGGAACCCGCTACGAGCAGTACTTC.

This clonotype was seen more than once but under ten times. The V and J genes are TRBV7-9 and TRBJ2-3; 7 bases agree with TRBD2. The J segment lost 6 bases and the V segment lost 4 bases, leaving 19 bases of the junction unmatched. This CDR3 has 18 amino acids. CDR1 and CDR2 from the germline V gene are SEHNR and FQNEAQ (reference sequence). The CDR3 loop is CASSSQKGLAEEGDTQYF. The CDR3 nucleotides read TGTGCCAGCAGCTCTCAAAAGGGGCTAGCGGAGGAGGGGGATACGCAGTATTTT.

V and J are TRBV12-3 or TRBV12-4 and TRBJ2-7, with 7 bases lining up with TRBD1. V gave up 7 bases and J gave up 5 bases; unmatched junction bases: 11. This CDR3 contains 14 residues. The CDR3 region is CASTTGQVLHEQYF. The CDR3 DNA is TGTGCCAGCACCACCGGACAGGTTCTCCACGAGCAGTACTTC.

The genes are TRBV7-6 and TRBJ2-1, with TRBD1 matching over 9 bases. Germline-derived CDR1 and CDR2 are SGHVS and FNYEAQ. The CDR3 loop spans 16 amino acids. Unmatched junction bases numbered 9, after V lost 3 bases and J lost 6 bases. Here the CDR3 reads CASSFLPGQGSNEQFF. CDR3 in DNA: TGTGCCAGCAGCTTTTTACCGGGACAGGGAAGCAATGAGCAGTTCTTC.

The rearrangement uses TRBV12-5 and TRBJ2-7; D gene ambiguous. This CDR3 is 14 amino acids long. Trimming removed 5 bases at V and 5 bases at J, with 16 bases between. CDR1 and CDR2 from the germline V gene are LGHNT and FRNRAP. In DNA form, the CDR3 reads TGTGCTAGTGGTCCCCGACCCCTCCGGGACGAGCAGTACTTC. Protein sequence: CASGPRPLRDEQYF.

The chain recombines TRBV7-2 with TRBJ2-7; 7 bases align to TRBD1. The CDR3 consists of 14 residues. Germline trimming cut 6 bases from V and 0 bases from J; bases unmatched to any gene: 5. CDR1 is SGHTA, CDR2 FQGNSA, per germline. The CDR3 spells CASSSGQPSYEQYF. The DNA of the CDR3 is TGTGCCAGCAGTTCGGGACAGCCCTCCTACGAGCAGTACTTC.

DNA of the CDR3: TGTGCCAGCAGCCGTCAGCGGCAAGAGACCCAGTACTTC. Protein sequence: CASSRQRQETQYF. V and J are TRBV4-2 and TRBJ2-5; perhaps TRBD2 as D (5 bases). CDR3 size: 13 residues. CDR1 and CDR2 (germline): LGHNA, YNFKEQ. The V and J ends lost 4 bases and 2 bases respectively, with 8 bases between them.

This chain joins TRBV2 and TRBJ1-2; D is possibly TRBD1 (5 bases). CDR1 and CDR2 from the germline V gene are SNHLY and FYNNEI. Trimming stripped 5 bases from V and 8 bases from J, with 21 bases between. CDR3 size: 15 residues. CDR3 coding DNA: TGTGCCAGCAGTACGGGACTCCCGGGGTCGGAAGGCTACACCTTC. It encodes CASSTGLPGSEGYTF.

This sequence joins TRBV20-1 and TRBJ1-1, with a weak D call TRBD1 (6 bases). The CDR3 extends over 13 amino acids. Per the germline V gene, CDR1 is DFQATT and CDR2 is SNEGSKA (reference sequence). V was pared by 4 bases and J by 11 bases, with 20 bases between. In DNA, the CDR3 is TGCAGTGCTACATGGGGGGCGTCGGCTGGGGCTTTCTTT. This sequence encodes CSATWGASAGAFF.

The chain combines TRBV6-6 with TRBJ1-1; no clear D. Deletions cut 0 bases from V and 4 bases from J, with 3 bases between. This CDR3 is 12 amino acids long. Germline V gene sequence: CDR1 MNHNY, CDR2 SVGAGI (reference sequence). For the CDR3, the DNA is TGTGCCAGCAGTTACTCGACCACTGAAGCTTTCTTT. This sequence encodes CASSYSTTEAFF.

In nucleotides, the CDR3 is TGTGCCAGCAGCTTATCCGGGACGGCACAAGAGACCCAGTACTTC. Protein sequence: CASSLSGTAQETQYF. This chain uses TRBV7-9 with TRBJ2-5; D possibly uses TRBD1 or TRBD2 (5 bases each). Trimming pared 2 bases from V and 2 bases from J, leaving 12 bases between. This CDR3 region has 15 residues. Germline CDR1 SEHNR, CDR2 FQNEAQ (reference sequence).